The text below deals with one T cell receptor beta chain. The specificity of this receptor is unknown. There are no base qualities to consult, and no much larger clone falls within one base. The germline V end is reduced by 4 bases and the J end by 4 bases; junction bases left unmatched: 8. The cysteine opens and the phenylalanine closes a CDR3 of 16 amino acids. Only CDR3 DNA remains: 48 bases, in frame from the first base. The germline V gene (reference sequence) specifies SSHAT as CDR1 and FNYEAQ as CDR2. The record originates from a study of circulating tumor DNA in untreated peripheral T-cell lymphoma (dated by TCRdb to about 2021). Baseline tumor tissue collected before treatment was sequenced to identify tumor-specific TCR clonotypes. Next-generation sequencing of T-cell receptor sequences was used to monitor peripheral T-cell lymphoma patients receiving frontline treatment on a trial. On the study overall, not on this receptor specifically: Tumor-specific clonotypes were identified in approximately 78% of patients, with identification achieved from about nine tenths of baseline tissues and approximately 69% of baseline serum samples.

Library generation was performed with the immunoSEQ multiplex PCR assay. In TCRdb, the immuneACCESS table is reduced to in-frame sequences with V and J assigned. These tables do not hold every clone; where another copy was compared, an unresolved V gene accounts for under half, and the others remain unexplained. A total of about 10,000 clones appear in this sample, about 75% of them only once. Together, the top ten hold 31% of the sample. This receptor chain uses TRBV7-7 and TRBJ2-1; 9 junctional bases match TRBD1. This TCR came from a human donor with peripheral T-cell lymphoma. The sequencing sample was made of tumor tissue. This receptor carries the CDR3 CASSSPNRGPYNEQFF. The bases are TGTGCCAGCAGCTCGCCGAACAGGGGGCCTTACAATGAGCAGTTCTTC.